These 14 T cell receptor beta chains share one sample of origin, sequenced in a study of T cell responses to AZD1222 COVID-19 vaccine. Repertoires were generated with immunoSEQ multiplex PCR, while TCRdb's copy carries only in-frame clones and drops some. Of over 90,000 clones listed, over 75% are singletons. The material sequenced was peripheral blood, taken on day 0 of AZD1222 vaccination. The source is an adult in good health.

This chain connects TRBV11-2 to TRBJ2-3, with D hard to call. CDR1 SGHAT and CDR2 FQNNGV come from the germline V gene. The CDR3 runs to 12 residues. Trimming stripped 6 bases from V and 4 bases from J, with 8 bases between. The CDR3 region is CASREDADTQYF. The CDR3 bases are TGTGCCAGCAGAGAGGACGCAGATACGCAGTATTTT.

This clone appeared once. V and J are TRBV6-6 and TRBJ1-5; D is unclear. Looked up from germline, CDR1 is MNHNY and CDR2 is SVGAGI (reference sequence). The V end lost 1 base, the J end lost 4 bases, and 8 bases lay between the germline ends. The CDR3 runs 14 residues. The CDR3 loop reads CASSYLAVNQPQHF. As DNA, the CDR3 is TGTGCCAGCAGTTACTTAGCTGTTAATCAGCCCCAGCATTTT.

The rearrangement uses TRBV2 and TRBJ2-1; D is unclear. Germline values: CDR1 SNHLY, CDR2 FYNNEI. This CDR3 contains 13 residues. V was pared by 1 base and J by 4 bases, with 5 bases between. The CDR3 DNA follows: TGTGCCAGCAGTGAAGGGTGGTACAATGAGCAGTTCTTC. Protein: CASSEGWYNEQFF.

V and J are TRBV6-5 and TRBJ2-7, with 9 bases aligning to TRBD1. The CDR3 runs 14 residues. Germline CDR1 MNHEY, CDR2 SVGAGI. J was trimmed by 4 bases and V by 5 bases; bases with no gene match: 6. CDR3 loop: CASSRDRGWYEQYF. CDR3 DNA sequence: TGTGCCAGCAGTCGCGACAGGGGGTGGTACGAGCAGTACTTC.

The J gene is TRBJ2-7, the V gene TRBV6-2 or TRBV6-3; the match to TRBD2 covers 7 bases. V lost 1 base and J lost 1; bases outside the gene matches: 7. This CDR3 has 16 amino acids. Germline loops: CDR1 MNHEY, CDR2 SVGEGT. CDR3 in DNA: TGTGCCAGCAGTTACTTCCTTGGTAGCGGGTCCTACGAGCAGTACTTC. Translation: CASSYFLGSGSYEQYF.

The chain uses TRBV5-1 and TRBJ2-3; D may be TRBD1 or TRBD2 (6 bases each). Germline V gene data show CDR1 as SGHRS and CDR2 as YFSETQ. The CDR3 sequence is 14 residues long. V was clipped by 7 bases and J by 5 bases, with 17 bases between them. DNA of the CDR3: TGCGCCAGCGCCAGGGGAGGCGGGGAAGATACGCAGTATTTT. Protein: CASARGGGEDTQYF.

In nucleotides, the CDR3 is TGTGCCAGCAGCCAAGAGGGCGGTCGGGATAGTGAAGCTTTCTTT. Amino acid sequence: CASSQEGGRDSEAFF. The rearrangement joins TRBV4-2 to TRBJ1-1, with D uncertain. Germline assignment: CDR1 LGHNA and CDR2 YNFKEQ. CDR3 length: 15 residues. V was trimmed by 0 bases and J by 7 bases, leaving 15 bases between them.

J is TRBJ2-3 and V is TRBV29-1; D may correspond to TRBD1 or TRBD2 (5 bases each). The ends were cut back, 4 bases at V and 4 bases at J, with 9 bases in the middle. Per germline, CDR1 SQVTM and CDR2 ANQGSEA. The CDR3 runs 12 residues. CDR3 sequence reads: CSVGGFADTQYF. DNA of the CDR3: TGCAGCGTTGGGGGGTTTGCAGATACGCAGTATTTT.

This clone was recorded a few times. The chain couples TRBV25-1 to TRBJ1-4, with D uncertain. Trimming left V 4 bases short and J 10 bases short, with 13 bases between. CDR1 is MGHDK and CDR2 is SYGVNS in the germline V gene. The CDR3 consists of 13 residues. The CDR3 DNA is TGTGCCAGCAGTGCCGTCATGATTGGAAAACTGTTTTTT. Its protein product is CASSAVMIGKLFF.

The sample holds a few counts of this clone. The chain has TRBV19 and TRBJ2-7; D unclear. Germline values: CDR1 LNHDA, CDR2 SQIVND (reference sequence). V was cut by 3 bases and J by 4 bases, with 10 bases left in between. There are 13 residues in the CDR3. The CDR3 sequence: CASSINTAYEQYF. The CDR3 nucleotides read TGTGCCAGTAGTATCAACACAGCATACGAGCAGTACTTC.

This clone was picked up a small number of times. This chain uses TRBV30 with TRBJ1-2; TRBD1 might be the D (6 bases). In germline, CDR1 is GTSNPN, CDR2 SVGIG (reference sequence). The CDR3 covers 15 residues. The germline V and J ends were trimmed by 0 bases and 4 bases, with 15 bases remaining between them. CDR3 residues: CAWSVPDRGGYGYTF. Written as DNA, the CDR3 is TGTGCCTGGAGTGTGCCCGACAGAGGGGGCTATGGCTACACCTTC.

The DNA of the CDR3 is TGTGCCAGTAGTATTACGGCAGACAATCAGCCCCAGCATTTT. This encodes CASSITADNQPQHF. This chain uses TRBV19 with TRBJ1-5; D is uncertain. The CDR3 runs 14 residues. Germline V gives CDR1 LNHDA, CDR2 SQIVND (reference sequence). V shed 3 bases and J shed 3 bases, with 9 bases lying between them.

This chain links TRBV11-2 with TRBJ2-7; D remains unclear. V lost 7 bases and J 3 bases, leaving 7 bases between the germline ends. Germline CDR1 reads SGHAT; CDR2 reads FQNNGV. The CDR3 has 11 amino acids. In DNA, the CDR3 is TGTGCCAGCACCCTTAGCTACGAGCAGTACTTC. Its protein product is CASTLSYEQYF.

The chain recombines TRBV11-2 with TRBJ1-5; D is possibly TRBD1 (5 bases). The germline CDR1 and CDR2 sequences are SGHAT and FQNNGV. The CDR3 is made up of 14 amino acids. With 6 bases removed from V and 0 bases from J, the gap between germline ends came to 9 bases. CDR3 protein: CASSSQDSNQPQHF. The CDR3 coding sequence is TGTGCCAGCAGTTCACAGGATAGCAATCAGCCCCAGCATTTT.